The rows below give T cell receptor beta chains drawn from one sample of a study of blood T cells in healthy people across ages. TCRdb ran MiXCR on the 5' RACE reads and lists one entry per CDR3 protein. The table records about 730,000 distinct CDR3 sequences, roughly 43% of them present only once. Sequenced: blood. The receptors originated from a woman aged 55-70 years in good health. Each CDR3 is given with its conserved first and last residue. Each record gives: V gene, clone size, D gene, J gene, CDR3 protein, CDR3 DNA. The D gene is left open where the match is weak. A clone size is listed for some rows: how often the clone was seen (once, few, many), or a class if it is expanded.

>TRBV4-3|few|TRBD1|TRBJ1-1
CASSQVEQGYTEAFF
TGCGCCAGCAGCCAAGTAGAACAGGGGTACACTGAAGCTTTCTTT
>TRBV3-1|many|TRBD2|TRBJ2-1
CASRTGTSGGGEQFF
TGTGCCAGCAGGACCGGGACTAGCGGCGGAGGTGAGCAGTTCTTC
>TRBV12-3/TRBV12-4|once|.|TRBJ1-4
CASSLGQPTNEKLFF
TGTGCCAGCAGTTTAGGACAGCCAACTAATGAAAAACTGTTTTTT
>TRBV20-1|few|.|TRBJ2-1
CSARDGASVAYNEQFF
TGCAGTGCTAGAGATGGGGCTAGCGTCGCCTACAATGAGCAGTTCTTC
>TRBV3-1|.|.|TRBJ2-7
CTSSQGNVIYNEQYF
TGTACCAGCAGCCAAGGAAACGTAATCTACAATGAGCAGTACTTC
>TRBV6-2/TRBV6-3|.|TRBD2|TRBJ2-7
CASIGTSGSYEQYF
TGTGCCAGCATAGGGACTAGCGGGAGCTACGAGCAGTACTTC
>TRBV9|few|.|TRBJ2-1
CASSSQGNAYNEQFF
TGTGCCAGCAGCTCCCAGGGTAACGCCTACAATGAGCAGTTCTTC
>TRBV27|.|.|TRBJ2-1
CASSPLGPLKEFF
TGTGCCAGCAGTCCCTTGGGACCGCTTAAGGAGTTCTTC
>TRBV10-2|few|.|TRBJ2-3
CASSESTGGRPDTQYF
TGCGCCAGCAGTGAGTCGACGGGGGGCCGACCAGATACGCAGTATTTT
>TRBV5-1|.|.|TRBJ1-1
CASSLWTQEGTEAFF
TGCGCCAGCAGCTTGTGGACCCAGGAAGGCACTGAAGCTTTCTTT
>TRBV5-1|few|TRBD1|TRBJ1-1
CASSPGQGQNTEAFF
TGCGCCAGCAGCCCCGGACAGGGGCAGAACACTGAAGCTTTCTTT
>TRBV20-1|few|TRBD2|TRBJ2-7
CSARWAGESYEQYF
TGCAGTGCTAGATGGGCGGGAGAGAGCTACGAGCAGTACTTC
>TRBV7-6|few|TRBD2|TRBJ2-5
CASSSQLAGGQETQYF
TGTGCCAGCAGCTCACAACTAGCGGGGGGCCAAGAGACCCAGTACTTC
>TRBV28|.|.|TRBJ2-1
CASIRGRGTPNWNEQFF
TGTGCCAGCATTCGGGGGAGAGGGACCCCTAATTGGAATGAGCAGTTCTTC
>TRBV5-1|many|.|TRBJ2-5
CASSLGRQWETQYF
TGCGCCAGCAGCTTGGGCAGACAGTGGGAGACCCAGTACTTC
>TRBV9|.|TRBD1|TRBJ1-2
CASSETGKGYGYTF
TGTGCCAGCAGCGAGACAGGGAAGGGCTATGGCTACACCTTC
>TRBV6-1|.|.|TRBJ1-2
CASSGPGGYTF
TGTGCCAGCAGTGGTCCCGGTGGCTACACCTTC
>TRBV7-2|few|.|TRBJ1-2
CASSLDRTHYGYTF
TGTGCCAGCAGCTTAGACAGGACTCACTATGGCTACACCTTC
>TRBV28|.|.|TRBJ1-2
CASSLGKRNYGYTF
TGTGCCAGCAGTTTAGGAAAACGGAACTATGGCTACACCTTC
>TRBV7-2|few|TRBD1|TRBJ2-2
CASSRQGENTGELFF
TGTGCCAGCAGTCGACAGGGCGAGAACACCGGGGAGCTGTTTTTT
>TRBV4-2|.|.|TRBJ1-4
CASSQIDRSEKLFF
TGTGCCAGCAGCCAAATAGACAGGAGCGAAAAACTGTTTTTT
>TRBV20-1|.|.|TRBJ1-1
CSLVLVGGTEAFF
TGCAGTCTTGTGCTGGTTGGGGGCACTGAAGCTTTCTTT
>TRBV6-2/TRBV6-3|few|TRBD1|TRBJ1-5
CASRGQGTQPQHF
TGTGCCAGCAGAGGACAGGGAACTCAGCCCCAGCATTTT
>TRBV9|few|TRBD2|TRBJ2-3
CASSPELAGEADTQYF
TGTGCCAGCAGCCCAGAACTAGCGGGGGAGGCAGATACGCAGTATTTT
>TRBV28|.|.|TRBJ2-5
CANSLWRTTEGLETQYF
TGTGCCAACAGTTTATGGAGAACCACGGAGGGCCTGGAGACCCAGTACTTC
>TRBV6-5|.|TRBD1|TRBJ1-1
CASSSYTGTGFQMNTEAFF
TGTGCCAGCAGTTCCTACACCGGGACAGGGTTCCAAATGAACACTGAAGCTTTCTTT
>TRBV3-1|.|.|TRBJ2-7
CASSQAQTYEQYF
TGTGCCAGCAGCCAAGCCCAAACCTACGAGCAGTACTTC
>TRBV7-2|few|.|TRBJ1-2
CASSSGPGYGYTF
TGTGCCAGCAGCTCGGGGCCCGGCTATGGCTACACCTTC
>TRBV3-1|.|TRBD2|TRBJ2-3
CASQAGGRGDTQYF
TGTGCCAGCCAGGCGGGAGGGCGGGGGGATACGCAGTATTTT